The TCR beta chain described here comes from a study of T-cell reconstitution after alpha-beta-depleted transplantation in children. With 3 bases removed from V and 5 bases from J, the gap between germline ends came to 7 bases. The germline V gene encodes CDR1 MDHEN and CDR2 SYDVKM. This CDR3 is 12 amino acids long. This clonotype has just a few counts. Preparation of the TCRbeta library involved a method that used unique molecular identifiers. TCRdb used MiXCR to reprocess the PCR reads, holding one entry per CDR3 protein. The data contain around 700,000 distinct CDR3 sequences, roughly 14% of them singletons.

The rearrangement uses TRBV28 and TRBJ2-5; D call uncertain. The TCR was taken from a girl aged 2 to 9 with congenital amegakaryocytic thrombocytopenia, due to receive a stem cell transplant. This specimen consisted of PBMCs, obtained before TCRalphabeta/CD19-depleted stem cell transplant. The CDR3 sequence: CASSFNSETQYF. The CDR3 DNA reads as TGTGCCAGCAGTTTTAACTCGGAGACCCAGTACTTC.